This is a list of T cell receptor beta chains from one sample in a study of T cell clones after liver transplantation. Sequenced by immunoSEQ multiplex PCR; TCRdb stores in-frame clones only, minus some. The repertoire holds 15,000 to 20,000 clones, with 65% to 85% as singletons. Sequencing was performed on CD8+ T cells from blood, taken around 50 months after liver transplant. These receptor sequences come from a human patient who received a liver transplant. Some T cells may originate from the graft donor. CDR3s include the opening cysteine and the closing phenylalanine or tryptophan. A D gene is named only where the DNA matches it firmly. Clone size is shown for a subset of rows, as once, few, many or a class of expanded clone.

. TRBJ2-5 . TRBV19 TGTGCCAGTAGTCCCTCCCAAGAGACCCAGTACTTC CASSPSQETQYF
. TRBJ2-7 . TRBV15 TGTGCCACCAGCGACCACCGCCACGAGCAGTACTTC CATSDHRHEQYF
. TRBJ2-5 . TRBV14 TGTGCCAGCAGCTCCTGGGGGGATGGAGGTCGAGAGACCCAGTACTTC CASSSWGDGGRETQYF
. TRBJ2-1 once TRBV7-6 TGTGCCAGCAGCTTGGGACAAGTAAACAATGAGCAGTTCTTC CASSLGQVNNEQFF
. TRBJ1-2 . TRBV4-3 TGCGCCAGCAGCCGGGGGAACCTAGGCTACACCTTC CASSRGNLGYTF
TRBD2 TRBJ2-7 . TRBV9 TGTGCCAGCAGCGTCGGACTAGCTGCCACTATCCACGAGCAGTACTTC CASSVGLAATIHEQYF
TRBD1 TRBJ1-2 . TRBV11-2 TGTGCCAGCAGAGAACCGGGACAGGGAACCATATATGGCTACACCTTC CASREPGQGTIYGYTF
TRBD1 TRBJ1-2 . TRBV11-1 TGTGCCAGCAGCTTTGACAGGGGGGGCTATGGCTACACCTTC CASSFDRGGYGYTF
. TRBJ1-3 . TRBV5-4 TGTGCCAGCAGCAAGGAAGGACACGAGTACTCTGGAAACACCATATATTTT CASSKEGHEYSGNTIYF
TRBD1 TRBJ2-4 . TRBV4-3 TGCGCCAGCAGCCAAGAGTCCTCCGGGACAGGGCTTCAGTACTTC CASSQESSGTGLQYF
TRBD2 TRBJ2-1 . TRBV29-1 TGCAGCGTTGCGGGACTAGCCTTCAATGAGCAGTTCTTC CSVAGLAFNEQFF
. TRBJ2-7 . TRBV7-2 TGTGCCAGCAGCTTAGTTCCCGACTCCTACGAGCAGTACTTC CASSLVPDSYEQYF
. TRBJ2-5 once TRBV9 TGTGCCAGCAGCGTAGGAGACTTTCAAGAGACCCAGTACTTC CASSVGDFQETQYF
. TRBJ2-5 once TRBV9 TGTGCCAGCAGCGCGGACAGAGATTGGGACCAAGAGACCCAGTACTTC CASSADRDWDQETQYF
. TRBJ2-7 . TRBV5-6 TGTGCCAGCAGCTTAATCGGACAGCTATACGAGCAGTACTTC CASSLIGQLYEQYF
. TRBJ1-1 . TRBV5-6 TGTGCCAGCAGCTCGGGAGGACAGCGAAAGGGAGCTTTCTTT CASSSGGQRKGAFF
. TRBJ2-5 . TRBV5-4 TGTGCCAGCAGCTTGGCGGGGGGCACTGTACAAGAGACCCAGTACTTC CASSLAGGTVQETQYF